This T cell receptor (beta chain) was retrieved from a study of shared clonotypes between healthy human individuals. The germline gives CDR1 MNHEY, CDR2 SVGAGI. The V gene end was trimmed by 7 bases and the J gene end by 5 bases; junction bases not matched to a gene: 6. CDR3 length: 14 residues. The repertoire was sequenced with immunoSEQ multiplex PCR; TCRdb's copy has only in-frame clones and lacks some. Here the sample spans approximately 2.5 million clones, over 85% being singletons. The split of CD4+ cells yielded CD45RA+ naive and CD45RA-negative memory subsets. The TCR was taken from a man aged 18-30 years in good health. The chain joins TRBV6-5 to TRBJ2-7; TRBD2 matches at 12 bases. Material for sequencing was naive CD4+ T cells sorted from blood. Noted subset: CD45RA+ positively selected. CDR3 region: CASKRLAGVHEQYF. CDR3 DNA: TGTGCCAGCAAGAGACTAGCGGGGGTCCACGAGCAGTACTTC.